A single sample is the source of the 28 T cell receptor beta chains below, sequenced in a study of Graves' ophthalmopathy and Graves' hyperthyroidism. TCR beta CDR3 regions were amplified from RNA transcripts. An initial RT-PCR round employing HTBI primers preceded a second-round multiplex PCR. TCRdb fed the multiplex PCR reads into MiXCR, producing one record per CDR3 protein. The sample yields 150,000 to 200,000 distinct CDR3 sequences, about two fifths seen once. The source material was peripheral blood. All receptors come from a man aged 25-45 years with Graves' ophthalmopathy.

This clonotype was seen many times. This sequence joins TRBV2 and TRBJ1-5; D not resolved. This CDR3 has 16 amino acids. Trimming pared 6 bases from V and 0 bases from J, leaving 15 bases between. The germline V gene has CDR1 SNHLY and CDR2 FYNNEI. The CDR3 loop reads CASRPRTGYSNQPQHF. The CDR3 coding sequence is TGTGCCAGCAGACCCCGGACGGGATATAGCAATCAGCCCCAGCATTTT.

The V and J genes are TRBV11-2 and TRBJ2-7; 12 positions agree with TRBD2. CDR1 is SGHAT, CDR2 FQNNGV, per germline. This CDR3 comprises 18 residues. The J segment lost 3 bases and the V segment lost 6 bases, leaving 15 bases of the junction unmatched. CDR3 DNA sequence: TGTGCCAGCAGTCCACGGCAGCTAGCGGGGGGGTTTAGCTACGAGCAGTACTTC. It translates to CASSPRQLAGGFSYEQYF.

This clonotype was seen only a few times. V is TRBV24-1 and J is TRBJ1-2, with D possibly TRBD1 on 5 matching bases. The CDR3 runs 15 residues. Germline V gene sequence: CDR1 KGHDR, CDR2 SFDVKD. V was clipped by 2 bases and J by 7 bases, with 16 bases between them. The CDR3 nucleotides are TGTGCCACCAGTGATTCCGGGACCCAGGACGGTGGCTACACCTTC. Translation: CATSDSGTQDGGYTF.

This clonotype was counted ten times or more. This rearrangement joins TRBV24-1 to TRBJ2-5, with D possibly matching TRBD1 (6 bases). This CDR3 has 14 amino acids. Trimming took 8 bases from V and 5 from J, leaving 17 bases between them. Germline CDR1 reads KGHDR; CDR2 reads SFDVKD. Written as DNA, the CDR3 is TGTGCCACCAACCAGGGGTCTTCTGTGGAGACCCAGTACTTC. It yields the protein CATNQGSSVETQYF.

The genes are TRBV9 and TRBJ2-2, with 8 bases lining up with TRBD1. Germline CDR1 SGDLS, CDR2 YYNGEE. The CDR3 totals 16 residues. V lost 0 bases and J lost 5; bases outside the gene matches: 6. The CDR3 DNA reads TGTGCCAGCAGCGTAGCGGCAGGGGGCGAAACCGGGGAGCTGTTTTTT. Its protein product is CASSVAAGGETGELFF.

In this sample, this clonotype turned up many times. The chain has TRBV25-1 and TRBJ1-3; D not resolved. Germline CDR1 reads MGHDK; CDR2 reads SYGVNS. Deletions cut 4 bases from V and 0 bases from J, with 10 bases between. This CDR3 has 15 amino acids. CDR3 nucleotide sequence: TGTGCCAGCAGTGTAGGGTCCGTCTCTGGAAACACCATATATTTT. Translating it yields CASSVGSVSGNTIYF.

J is TRBJ2-7 and V is TRBV6-1, with 9 bases that match TRBD2. From germline, CDR1 is MNHNS and CDR2 SASEGT. Germline trimming cut 8 bases from V and 5 bases from J; bases unmatched to any gene: 13. The CDR3 extends over 15 amino acids. The CDR3 loop reads CASQGGVGTSNEQYF. CDR3 sequence (DNA): TGTGCCAGCCAGGGAGGGGTCGGGACTAGCAACGAGCAGTACTTC.

CDR3 sequence (DNA): TGCAGTGCTAGTTACGTGAAGGCGTATCCCCAGCATTTT. Protein sequence: CSASYVKAYPQHF. The V and J genes are TRBV20-1 and TRBJ1-5, with unresolved D. The CDR3 is 13 residues long. Per germline, CDR1 DFQATT and CDR2 SNEGSKA (reference sequence). V was pared by 3 bases and J by 10 bases, with 16 bases between.

The gene calls are TRBV12-3 or TRBV12-4 and TRBJ2-7; 7 positions agree with TRBD1. Unmatched junction bases numbered 5, after V lost 6 bases and J lost 0 bases. The CDR3 sequence is 14 residues long. The CDR3 bases are TGTGCCAGCAGAAGACAGGGCCTCTCCTACGAGCAGTACTTC. Its protein product is CASRRQGLSYEQYF.

The J gene is TRBJ2-2, the V gene TRBV6-2 or TRBV6-3, with no clear D. CDR3 length: 15 amino acids. Trimming took 0 bases from V and 3 from J, leaving 8 bases between them. Germline CDR1 is MNHEY and CDR2 is SVGEGT. CDR3 coding DNA: TGTGCCAGCAGTTACTCGGCCAGAGACACCGGGGAGCTGTTTTTT. Translated: CASSYSARDTGELFF.

In its sample, this clonotype was seen many times. This chain links TRBV12-3 or TRBV12-4 with TRBJ2-4; D is uncertain. The V end was cut by 2 bases, the J end by 0 bases, with 5 bases between. The CDR3 is 14 amino acids. The CDR3 DNA is TGTGCCAGCAGTTTATACGTAGCCAAAAACATTCAGTACTTC. It translates to CASSLYVAKNIQYF.

The rearrangement joins TRBV20-1 to TRBJ2-2; D gene unclear. Looked up from germline, CDR1 is DFQATT and CDR2 is SNEGSKA (reference sequence). The CDR3 is 13 amino acids. Trimming removed 1 base from V and 1 base from J, with 4 bases in between. CDR3 bases: TGCAGTGCTAGAGGTCGGAACACCGGGGAGCTGTTTTTT. Translating gives CSARGRNTGELFF.

Ten or more counts support this clonotype. The chain combines TRBV28 with TRBJ1-5; no clear D gene. CDR3 length: 14 residues. CDR1 and CDR2 from the germline V gene are MDHEN and SYDVKM. V was cut by 3 bases and J by 5 bases, with 11 bases left in between. The CDR3 DNA is TGTGCCAGCAGTTTCTTTACGCGAGATCAGCCCCAGCATTTT. It is translated as CASSFFTRDQPQHF.

The DNA for the CDR3 is TGTGCCAGCAGTACCTGGGACATACAAGAGACCCAGTACTTC. Translating gives CASSTWDIQETQYF. The V and J genes are TRBV6-1 and TRBJ2-5, with TRBD1 as a possible D gene (6 bases). CDR1 is MNHNS, CDR2 SASEGT, per germline. The V and J ends lost 5 bases and 2 bases respectively, with 12 bases between them. The CDR3 extends over 14 amino acids.

This clonotype was picked up many times. V gene TRBV11-2 combines with J gene TRBJ2-5; D unclear. The CDR3 length is 18 residues. V was shortened by 2 bases and J by 1 base, with 20 bases between the two germline ends. Looked up from germline, CDR1 is SGHAT and CDR2 is FQNNGV. The CDR3 here is CASSLRPQSADAQETQYF. Written as DNA, the CDR3 is TGTGCCAGCAGCTTAAGGCCCCAGTCGGCAGATGCCCAAGAGACCCAGTACTTC.

Notes on this clonotype: Since a much larger clone is just one base distant, this may be a read error. The chain couples TRBV11-2 to TRBJ2-4; 11 bases match TRBD1. The CDR3 runs 18 residues. Germline V CDR1 and CDR2: SGHAT, FQNNGV. This chain's CDR3 is CASSSTGTGGVAKSIQYF. The CDR3 nucleotides read TGTGCCAGCAGTTCAACCGGGACAGGGGGGGTTGCCAAAAGCATTCAGTACTTC.

This clonotype was seen repeatedly, ten times or more. The rearrangement uses TRBV27 and TRBJ2-6, with 11 bases lining up with TRBD2. Losses at the gene ends were 4 bases for V and 0 bases for J; bases not matched to a gene: 8. There are 19 residues in the CDR3. The germline gives CDR1 MNHEY, CDR2 SMNVEV (reference sequence). The CDR3 nucleotides read TGTGCCAGCAGTTCTCAACTAGCGGGGGATTACTCTGGGGCCAACGTCCTGACTTTC. Protein sequence: CASSSQLAGDYSGANVLTF.

This clonotype was seen ten or more times. V and J are TRBV28 and TRBJ1-6, with a possible D match to TRBD1 (5 bases). Germline lookup yields CDR1 MDHEN and CDR2 SYDVKM. The germline V and J ends were trimmed by 10 bases and 3 bases, with 10 bases remaining between them. The CDR3 has 13 amino acids. The DNA of the CDR3 is TGTGCCACCCAGGGCTACTATAATTCACCCCTCCACTTT. Translated, it gives CATQGYYNSPLHF.

This clonotype occurred a few times. Here the CDR3 reads CSGRRGGTEAFF. The CDR3 region has the DNA TGCAGCGGGCGCCGGGGAGGCACTGAAGCTTTCTTT. The chain employs TRBV29-1 and TRBJ1-1; D ambiguous. Trimming left V 7 bases short and J 4 bases short, with 13 bases between. Germline V gene lookup returns CDR1 SQVTM and CDR2 ANQGSEA. This CDR3 is 12 amino acids long.

Ten or more counts support this clonotype. This sequence joins TRBV18 and TRBJ2-5, with a possible D match to TRBD1 (5 bases). The CDR3 sequence is 15 residues long. Germline V gives CDR1 KGHSH, CDR2 LQKENI. V shed 3 bases and J shed 10 bases, with 21 bases lying between them. The CDR3 DNA follows: TGTGCCAGCTCACCTACAACCCGGCCTGAAGGGGTCCAGTACTTC. It translates to CASSPTTRPEGVQYF.

The gene calls are TRBV6-2 or TRBV6-3 and TRBJ2-5; 8 positions agree with TRBD1. The CDR3 sequence is 19 residues long. V shed 0 bases and J 5 bases; nucleotides not matched to a gene: 17. Germline CDR1 and CDR2: MNHEY and SVGEGT. In nucleotides, the CDR3 is TGTGCCAGCAGTTACTCGAGTTGGACAGGGCCCTCGAGGAGGGAGACCCAGTACTTC. This codes for CASSYSSWTGPSRRETQYF.

Written as DNA, the CDR3 is TGTGCCACCAGTGATCCACAGGGTAACTATGGCTACACCTTC. This sequence encodes CATSDPQGNYGYTF. The rearrangement joins TRBV24-1 to TRBJ1-2; tentative D call: TRBD1 (6 bases). CDR3 size: 14 residues. Between the trimmed V and J ends, which lost 3 bases and 1 base, there was a span of 8 bases. The V gene's germline CDR1 is KGHDR and CDR2 SFDVKD.

The chain combines TRBV6-2 or TRBV6-3 with TRBJ1-6, with 7 bases that match TRBD1. This CDR3 has 14 residues. From germline, CDR1 is MNHEY and CDR2 SVGEGT. Germline trimming cut 5 bases from V and 6 bases from J; bases unmatched to any gene: 4. The CDR3, as DNA: TGTGCCAGCAGTCGCCCAGGGGGTAATTCACCCCTCCACTTT. Translated: CASSRPGGNSPLHF.

The V and J genes are TRBV7-8 and TRBJ2-7; TRBD2 matches 8 bases. CDR1 is SGHVS, CDR2 FQNEAQ, per germline. This CDR3 spans 13 amino acids. The trim removed 4 bases at V and 6 bases at J, leaving 5 bases unmatched. For the CDR3, the DNA is TGTGCCAGCAGCTGGAGCGGGAGCAGCGAGCAGTACTTC. Its protein product is CASSWSGSSEQYF.

There are many counts of this clonotype. V usage is TRBV29-1 and J usage is TRBJ1-2; a weak D match, TRBD1 (6 bases). CDR3 length: 13 amino acids. Trimming shortened V by 6 bases and J by 0 bases, and 11 bases separated the two germline ends. Germline V lookup: CDR1 SQVTM, CDR2 ANQGSEA. DNA for the CDR3: TGCAGCGTACAAACAGGGTCTAACTATGGCTACACCTTC. Translated: CSVQTGSNYGYTF.

This clonotype appeared many times. The rearrangement uses TRBV28 and TRBJ1-5; possible D gene TRBD1, 6 bases. Between the trimmed V and J ends, which lost 1 base and 4 bases, there was a span of 11 bases. CDR3 length: 15 residues. Germline CDR1 MDHEN, CDR2 SYDVKM. The CDR3 loop reads CASSLSGTPNQPQHF. The DNA of the CDR3 is TGTGCCAGCAGTTTATCCGGGACACCGAATCAGCCCCAGCATTTT.

V and J are TRBV12-3 or TRBV12-4 and TRBJ1-1; maybe TRBD1 (6 bases). The CDR3 runs 13 residues. The ends were cut back, 7 bases at V and 12 bases at J, with 21 bases in the middle. CDR3 residues: CASTSTSDSMPFF. The DNA of the CDR3 is TGTGCCAGCACCAGCACTTCGGACAGTATGCCTTTCTTT.

This clonotype has ten or more counts. CDR3 region: CASSYPTSGAYQETQYF. The CDR3 coding sequence is TGTGCCAGCAGTTACCCGACTAGCGGAGCGTACCAAGAGACCCAGTACTTC. The V gene is TRBV6-5, the J gene TRBJ2-5; 9 bases match TRBD2. This CDR3 is 17 amino acids long. The V segment lost 2 bases and the J segment 0 bases; nucleotides outside the gene matches: 7. Germline V CDR1 and CDR2: MNHEY, SVGAGI.